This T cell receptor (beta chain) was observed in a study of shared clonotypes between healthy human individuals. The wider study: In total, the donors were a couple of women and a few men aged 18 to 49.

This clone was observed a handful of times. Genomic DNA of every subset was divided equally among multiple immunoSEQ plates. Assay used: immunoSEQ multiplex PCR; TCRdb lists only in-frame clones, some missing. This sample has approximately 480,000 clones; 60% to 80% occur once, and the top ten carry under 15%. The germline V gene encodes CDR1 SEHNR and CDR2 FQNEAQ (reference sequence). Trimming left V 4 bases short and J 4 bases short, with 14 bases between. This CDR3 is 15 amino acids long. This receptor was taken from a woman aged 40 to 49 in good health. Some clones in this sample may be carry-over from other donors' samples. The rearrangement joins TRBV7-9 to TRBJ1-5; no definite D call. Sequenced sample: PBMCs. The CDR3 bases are TGTGCCAGCAGCTCGGGCAGTTCCAAGAATCAGCCCCAGCATTTT. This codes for CASSSGSSKNQPQHF.